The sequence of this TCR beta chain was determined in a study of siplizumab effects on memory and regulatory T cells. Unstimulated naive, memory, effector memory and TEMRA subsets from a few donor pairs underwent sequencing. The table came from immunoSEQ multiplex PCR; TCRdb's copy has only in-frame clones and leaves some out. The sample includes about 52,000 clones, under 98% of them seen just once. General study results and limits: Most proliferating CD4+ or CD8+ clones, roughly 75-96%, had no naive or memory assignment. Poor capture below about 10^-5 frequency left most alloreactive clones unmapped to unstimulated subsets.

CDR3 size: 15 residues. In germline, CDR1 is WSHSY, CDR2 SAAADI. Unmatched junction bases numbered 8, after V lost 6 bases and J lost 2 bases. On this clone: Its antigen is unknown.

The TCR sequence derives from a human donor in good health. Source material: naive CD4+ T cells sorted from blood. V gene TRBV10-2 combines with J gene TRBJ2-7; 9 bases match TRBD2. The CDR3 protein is CASRGLARMAYEQYF. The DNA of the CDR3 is TGCGCCAGCAGAGGACTAGCGAGGATGGCCTACGAGCAGTACTTC.